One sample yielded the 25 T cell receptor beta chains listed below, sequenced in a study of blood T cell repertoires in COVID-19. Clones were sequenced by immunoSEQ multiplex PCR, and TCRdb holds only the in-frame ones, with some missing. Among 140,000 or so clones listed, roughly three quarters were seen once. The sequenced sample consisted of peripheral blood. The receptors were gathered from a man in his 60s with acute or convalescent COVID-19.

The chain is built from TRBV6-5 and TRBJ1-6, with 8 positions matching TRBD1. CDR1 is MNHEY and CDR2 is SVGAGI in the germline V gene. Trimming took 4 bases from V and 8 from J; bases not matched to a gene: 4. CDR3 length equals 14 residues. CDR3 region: CASSSQGADSPLHF. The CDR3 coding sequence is TGTGCCAGCAGTTCTCAGGGGGCAGATTCACCCCTCCACTTT.

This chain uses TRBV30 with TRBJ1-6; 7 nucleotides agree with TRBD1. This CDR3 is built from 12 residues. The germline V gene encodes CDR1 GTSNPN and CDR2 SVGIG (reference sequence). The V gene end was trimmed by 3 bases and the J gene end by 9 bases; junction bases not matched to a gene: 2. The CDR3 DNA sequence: TGTGCCTGGAGCAGGGGGAGTTCACCCCTCCACTTT. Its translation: CAWSRGSSPLHF.

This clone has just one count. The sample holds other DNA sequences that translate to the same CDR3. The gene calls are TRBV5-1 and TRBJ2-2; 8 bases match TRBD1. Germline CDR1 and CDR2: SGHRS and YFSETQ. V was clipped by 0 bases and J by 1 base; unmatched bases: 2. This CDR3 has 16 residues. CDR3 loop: CASSLEGQGNTGELFF. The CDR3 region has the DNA TGCGCCAGCAGCTTGGAAGGACAGGGGAACACCGGGGAGCTGTTTTTT.

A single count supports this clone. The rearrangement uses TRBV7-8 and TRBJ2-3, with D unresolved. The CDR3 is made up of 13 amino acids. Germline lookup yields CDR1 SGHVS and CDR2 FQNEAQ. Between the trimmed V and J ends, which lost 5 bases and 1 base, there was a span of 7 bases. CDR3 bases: TGTGCCAGCAGCCCTACCGGCACAGATACGCAGTATTTT. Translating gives CASSPTGTDTQYF.

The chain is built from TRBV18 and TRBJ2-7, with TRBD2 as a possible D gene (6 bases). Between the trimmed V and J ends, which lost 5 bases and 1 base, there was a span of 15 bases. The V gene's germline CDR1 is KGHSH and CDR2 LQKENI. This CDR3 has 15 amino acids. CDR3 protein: CASSSRLGPSYEQYF. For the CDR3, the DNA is TGTGCCAGCTCATCGCGACTAGGGCCTTCCTACGAGCAGTACTTC.

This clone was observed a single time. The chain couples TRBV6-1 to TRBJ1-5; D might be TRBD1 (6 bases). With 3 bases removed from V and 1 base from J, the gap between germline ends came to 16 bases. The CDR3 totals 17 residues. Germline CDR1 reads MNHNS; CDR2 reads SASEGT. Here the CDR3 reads CASSDRFTGSSNQPQHF. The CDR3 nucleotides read TGTGCCAGCAGTGATAGGTTTACAGGGAGCAGCAATCAGCCCCAGCATTTT.

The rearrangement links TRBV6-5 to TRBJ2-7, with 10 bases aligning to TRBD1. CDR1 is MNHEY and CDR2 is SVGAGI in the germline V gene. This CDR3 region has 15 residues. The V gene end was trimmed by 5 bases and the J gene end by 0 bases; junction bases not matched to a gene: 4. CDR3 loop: CASSKTGGSSYEQYF. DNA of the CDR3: TGTGCCAGCAGTAAGACAGGGGGCAGCTCCTACGAGCAGTACTTC.

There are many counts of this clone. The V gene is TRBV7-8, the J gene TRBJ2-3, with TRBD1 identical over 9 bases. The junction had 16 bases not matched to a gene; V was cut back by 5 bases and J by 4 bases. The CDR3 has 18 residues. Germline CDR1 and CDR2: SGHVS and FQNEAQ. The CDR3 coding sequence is TGTGCCAGCAGCCTAAATGCCGAAGGACAGGGGCAGGCAGATACGCAGTATTTT. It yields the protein CASSLNAEGQGQADTQYF.

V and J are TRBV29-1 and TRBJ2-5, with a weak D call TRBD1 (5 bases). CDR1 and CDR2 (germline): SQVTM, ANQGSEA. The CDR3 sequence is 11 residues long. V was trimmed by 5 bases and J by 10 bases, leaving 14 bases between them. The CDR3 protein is CSVTGVGDQYF. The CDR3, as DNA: TGCAGCGTTACAGGCGTTGGGGACCAGTACTTC.

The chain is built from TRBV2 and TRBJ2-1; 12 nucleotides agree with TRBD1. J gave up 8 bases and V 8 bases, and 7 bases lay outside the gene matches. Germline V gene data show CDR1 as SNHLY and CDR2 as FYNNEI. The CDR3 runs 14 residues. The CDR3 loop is CASDGTGGWDEQFF. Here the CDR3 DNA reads TGTGCCAGCGATGGGACAGGGGGCTGGGATGAGCAGTTCTTC.

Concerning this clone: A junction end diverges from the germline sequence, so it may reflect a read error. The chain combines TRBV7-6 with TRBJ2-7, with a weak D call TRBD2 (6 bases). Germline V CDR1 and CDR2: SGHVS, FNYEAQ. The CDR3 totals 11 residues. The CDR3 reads CASSSTRESSF. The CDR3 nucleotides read TGTGCCAGCAGCTCCACCCGGGAGTCCTCCTTC.

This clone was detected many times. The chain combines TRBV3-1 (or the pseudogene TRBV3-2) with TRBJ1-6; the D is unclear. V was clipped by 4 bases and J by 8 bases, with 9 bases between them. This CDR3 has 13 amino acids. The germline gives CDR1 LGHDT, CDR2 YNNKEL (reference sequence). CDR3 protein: CASSLVEDSPLHF. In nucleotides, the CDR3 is TGTGCCAGCAGCCTGGTGGAGGATTCACCCCTCCACTTT.

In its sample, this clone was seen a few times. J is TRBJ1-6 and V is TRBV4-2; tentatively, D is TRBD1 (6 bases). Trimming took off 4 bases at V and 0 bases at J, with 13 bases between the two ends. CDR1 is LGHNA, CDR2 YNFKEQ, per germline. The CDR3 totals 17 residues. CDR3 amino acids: CASSLRDTSSYNSPLHF. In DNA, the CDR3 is TGTGCCAGCAGCCTCCGGGACACGAGCTCCTATAATTCACCCCTCCACTTT.

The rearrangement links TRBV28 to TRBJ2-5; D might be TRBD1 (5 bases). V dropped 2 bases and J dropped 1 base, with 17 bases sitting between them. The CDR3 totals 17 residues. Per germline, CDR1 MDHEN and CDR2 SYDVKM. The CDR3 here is CASSLSRGQQFQETQYF. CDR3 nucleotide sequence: TGTGCCAGCAGTTTAAGTAGGGGTCAGCAATTCCAAGAGACCCAGTACTTC.

The CDR3, as DNA: TGTGCCAGAAGCCAAGGACTAGCCACAGATACGCAGTATTTT. Residues: CARSQGLATDTQYF. This rearrangement joins TRBV5-3 to TRBJ2-3; TRBD2 matches at 8 bases. TRBV5-3 is assigned to the ORF class and has an uncertain function. V shed 4 bases, J shed 2 bases, and the junction held 3 bases outside the gene matches. This CDR3 is built from 14 residues.

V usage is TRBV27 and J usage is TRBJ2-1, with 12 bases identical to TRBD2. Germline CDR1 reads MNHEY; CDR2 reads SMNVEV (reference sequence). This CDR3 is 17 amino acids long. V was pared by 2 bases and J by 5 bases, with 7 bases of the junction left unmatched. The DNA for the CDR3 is TGTGCCAGCAGTTTACTTGGGACTAGCGGGTCTCACAATGAGCAGTTCTTC. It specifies CASSLLGTSGSHNEQFF.

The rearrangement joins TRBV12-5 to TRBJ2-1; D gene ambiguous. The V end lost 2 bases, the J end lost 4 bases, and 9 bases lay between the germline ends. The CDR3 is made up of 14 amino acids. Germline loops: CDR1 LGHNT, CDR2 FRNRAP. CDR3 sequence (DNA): TGTGCTAGTGGTTTGTCGGCAGGATACAATGAGCAGTTCTTC. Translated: CASGLSAGYNEQFF.

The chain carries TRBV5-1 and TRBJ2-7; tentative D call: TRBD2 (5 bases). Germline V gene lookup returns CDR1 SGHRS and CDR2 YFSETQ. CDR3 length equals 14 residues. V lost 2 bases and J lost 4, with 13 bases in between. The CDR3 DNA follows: TGCGCCAGCAGCTTACGGCGGGCCGGATACGAGCAGTACTTC. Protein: CASSLRRAGYEQYF. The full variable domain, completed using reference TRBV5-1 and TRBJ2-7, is KAGVTQTPRYLIKTRGQQVTLSCSPISGHRSVSWYQQTPGQGLQFLFEYFSETQRNKGNFPGRFSGRQFSNSRSEMNVSTLELGDSALYLCASSLRRAGYEQYFGPGTRLTVT.

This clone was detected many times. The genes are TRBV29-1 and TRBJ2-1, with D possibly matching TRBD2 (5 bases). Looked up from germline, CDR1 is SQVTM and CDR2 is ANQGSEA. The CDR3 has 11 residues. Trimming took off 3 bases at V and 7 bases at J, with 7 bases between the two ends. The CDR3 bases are TGCAGCGTTGAGCGAGGGAATGAGCAGTTCTTC. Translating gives CSVERGNEQFF.

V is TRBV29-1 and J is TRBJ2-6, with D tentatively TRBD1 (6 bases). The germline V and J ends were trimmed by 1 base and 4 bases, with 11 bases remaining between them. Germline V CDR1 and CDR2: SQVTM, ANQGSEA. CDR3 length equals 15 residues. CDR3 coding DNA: TGCAGCGTTGAAGCCGACAGGACCGGGGCCAACGTCCTGACTTTC. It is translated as CSVEADRTGANVLTF.

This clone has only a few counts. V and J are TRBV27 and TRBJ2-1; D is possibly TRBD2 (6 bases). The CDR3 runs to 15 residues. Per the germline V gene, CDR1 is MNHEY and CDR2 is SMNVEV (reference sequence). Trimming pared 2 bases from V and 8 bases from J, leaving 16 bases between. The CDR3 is CASSLDGSIIYEQFF. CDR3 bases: TGTGCCAGCAGTTTAGACGGGAGTATTATCTATGAGCAGTTCTTC.

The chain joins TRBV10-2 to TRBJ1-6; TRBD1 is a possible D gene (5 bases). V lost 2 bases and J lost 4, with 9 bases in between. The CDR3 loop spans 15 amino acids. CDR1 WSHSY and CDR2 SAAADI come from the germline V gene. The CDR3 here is CASSERQGYNSPLHF. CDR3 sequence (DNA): TGCGCCAGCAGTGAGCGGCAGGGTTATAATTCACCCCTCCACTTT.

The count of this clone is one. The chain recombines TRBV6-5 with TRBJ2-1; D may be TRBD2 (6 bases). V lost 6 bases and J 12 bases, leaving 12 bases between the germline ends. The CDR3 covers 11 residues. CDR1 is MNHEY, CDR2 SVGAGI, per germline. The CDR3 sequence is CASSHGGRQFF. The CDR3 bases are TGTGCCAGCAGCCACGGAGGGCGGCAGTTCTTC.

The CDR3 is CASFSGSGSYEQYF. The CDR3 DNA sequence: TGCGCCAGTTTTAGCGGGAGTGGTTCCTACGAGCAGTACTTC. J is TRBJ2-7 and V is TRBV5-1; 9 bases match TRBD2. V was clipped by 8 bases and J by 1 base; unmatched bases: 7. The germline V gene encodes CDR1 SGHRS and CDR2 YFSETQ. This CDR3 region has 14 residues.

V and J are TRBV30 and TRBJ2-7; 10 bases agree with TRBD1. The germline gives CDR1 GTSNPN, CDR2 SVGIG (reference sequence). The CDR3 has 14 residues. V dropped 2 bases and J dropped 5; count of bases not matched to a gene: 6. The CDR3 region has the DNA TGTGCCTGGAGTTCGGGACAGGGGCTCAACGAGCAGTACTTC. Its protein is CAWSSGQGLNEQYF.